The present TCR beta chain was sequenced within a study of cytomegalovirus exposure and HLA in healthy donors. Whole-study findings and limits: Diagnosis of cytomegalovirus status made by the classifier reportedly showed high specificity and sensitivity. Later work found most CMV-associated TCR beta chains apparently HLA-restricted. A few CMV-associated chains were confirmed in vitro to be specific for CMV antigens.

Primers for the PCR totalled 60 Vbeta and 13 Jbeta. Profiled with immunoSEQ multiplex PCR; TCRdb holds only in-frame clones, not every one. Of around 130,000 clones listed, about 8.5% are singletons. A note on this clone: Antigen unknown.

CDR3 length: 13 residues. Germline values: CDR1 GTSNPN, CDR2 SVGIG (reference sequence). Trimming cost V 0 bases and J 2 bases, with 7 bases left between them. Sequencing was carried out using PBMCs. The sequence was obtained from a middle-aged man in good health and CMV-seronegative. The rearrangement joins TRBV30 to TRBJ2-5; D remains ambiguous. The CDR3 sequence: CAWSVGYQETQYF. Written as DNA, the CDR3 is TGTGCCTGGAGTGTGGGCTATCAAGAGACCCAGTACTTC.